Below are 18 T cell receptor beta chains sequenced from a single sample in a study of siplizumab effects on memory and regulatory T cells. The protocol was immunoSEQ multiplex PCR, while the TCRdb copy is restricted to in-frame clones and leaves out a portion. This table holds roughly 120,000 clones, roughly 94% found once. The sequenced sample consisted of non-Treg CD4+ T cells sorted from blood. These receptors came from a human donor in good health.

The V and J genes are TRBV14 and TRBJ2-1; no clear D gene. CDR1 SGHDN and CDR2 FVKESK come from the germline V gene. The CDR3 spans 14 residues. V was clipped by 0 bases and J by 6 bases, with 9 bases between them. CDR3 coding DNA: TGTGCCAGCAGCCAAGATGAACCCAGCAATGAGCAGTTCTTC. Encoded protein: CASSQDEPSNEQFF.

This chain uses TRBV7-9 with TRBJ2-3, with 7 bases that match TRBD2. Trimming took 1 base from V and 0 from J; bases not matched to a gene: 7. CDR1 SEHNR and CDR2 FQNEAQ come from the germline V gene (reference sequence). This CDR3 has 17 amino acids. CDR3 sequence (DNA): TGTGCCAGCAGCTTAGGGTTGCGGGAGAGAAGCACAGATACGCAGTATTTT. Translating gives CASSLGLRERSTDTQYF.

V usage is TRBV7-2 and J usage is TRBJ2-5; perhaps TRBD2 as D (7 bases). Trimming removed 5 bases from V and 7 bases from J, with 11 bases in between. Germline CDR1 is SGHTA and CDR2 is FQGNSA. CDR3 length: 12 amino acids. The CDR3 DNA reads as TGTGCCAGCAGCCAGGGGAGGGTGACCCAGTACTTC. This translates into CASSQGRVTQYF.

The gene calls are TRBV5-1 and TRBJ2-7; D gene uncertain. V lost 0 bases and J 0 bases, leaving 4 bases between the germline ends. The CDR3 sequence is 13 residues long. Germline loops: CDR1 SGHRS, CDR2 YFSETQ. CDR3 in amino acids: CASSLGASYEQYF. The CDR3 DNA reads TGCGCCAGCAGCTTGGGCGCCTCCTACGAGCAGTACTTC.

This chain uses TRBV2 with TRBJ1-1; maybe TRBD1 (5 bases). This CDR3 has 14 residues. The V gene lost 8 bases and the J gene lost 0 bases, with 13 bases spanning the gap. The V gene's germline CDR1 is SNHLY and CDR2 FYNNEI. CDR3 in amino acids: CASGYMGVNTEAFF. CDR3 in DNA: TGTGCCAGCGGGTATATGGGGGTGAACACTGAAGCTTTCTTT.

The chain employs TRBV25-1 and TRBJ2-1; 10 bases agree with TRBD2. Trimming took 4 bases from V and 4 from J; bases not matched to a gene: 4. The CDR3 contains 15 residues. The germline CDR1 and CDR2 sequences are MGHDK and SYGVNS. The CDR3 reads CASSGSGGAYNEQFF. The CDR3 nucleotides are TGTGCCAGCAGTGGCAGCGGGGGGGCGTACAATGAGCAGTTCTTC. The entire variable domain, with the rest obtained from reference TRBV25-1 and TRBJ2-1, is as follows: EADIYQTPRYLVIGTGKKITLECSQTMGHDKMYWYQQDPGMELHLIHYSYGVNSTEKGDLSSESTVSRIRTEHFPLTLESARPSHTSQYLCASSGSGGAYNEQFFGPGTRLTVL.

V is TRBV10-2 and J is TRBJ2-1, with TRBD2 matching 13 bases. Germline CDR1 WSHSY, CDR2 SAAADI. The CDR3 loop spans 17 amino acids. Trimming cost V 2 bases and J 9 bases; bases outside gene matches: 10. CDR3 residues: CASSELYGLAGEAEQFF. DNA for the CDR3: TGCGCCAGCAGTGAGCTTTACGGACTAGCGGGAGAAGCTGAGCAGTTCTTC.

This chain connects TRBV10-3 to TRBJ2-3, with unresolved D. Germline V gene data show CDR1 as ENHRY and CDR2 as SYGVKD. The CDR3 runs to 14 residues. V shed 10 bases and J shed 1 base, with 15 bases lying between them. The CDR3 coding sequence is TGTGCCACCGGAACCCTCGGAGGCACAGATACGCAGTATTTT. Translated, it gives CATGTLGGTDTQYF.

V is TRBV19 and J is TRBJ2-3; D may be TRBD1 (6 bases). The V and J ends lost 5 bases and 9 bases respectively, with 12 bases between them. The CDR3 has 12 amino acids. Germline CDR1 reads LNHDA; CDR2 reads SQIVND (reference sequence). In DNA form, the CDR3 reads TGTGCCAGTAGTGGGACACTGACAACGCAGTATTTT. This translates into CASSGTLTTQYF.

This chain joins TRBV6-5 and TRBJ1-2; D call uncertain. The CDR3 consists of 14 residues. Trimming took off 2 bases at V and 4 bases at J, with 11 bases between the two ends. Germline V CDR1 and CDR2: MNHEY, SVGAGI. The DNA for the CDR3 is TGTGCCAGCAGTTACGGCGACACCGCCTATGGCTACACCTTC. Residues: CASSYGDTAYGYTF.

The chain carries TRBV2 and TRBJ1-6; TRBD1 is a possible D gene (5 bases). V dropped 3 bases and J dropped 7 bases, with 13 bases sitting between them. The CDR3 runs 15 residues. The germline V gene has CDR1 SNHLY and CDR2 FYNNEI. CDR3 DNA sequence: TGTGCCAGCAGTGAGGGGCAGGGAGTAAATTCACCCCTCCACTTT. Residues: CASSEGQGVNSPLHF.

The CDR3 bases are TGTGCCAGCAGTGATATCAGGGGTGGCACAGATACGCAGTATTTT. Encoded protein: CASSDIRGGTDTQYF. The chain recombines TRBV2 with TRBJ2-3; D may be TRBD1 (6 bases). This CDR3 is 15 amino acids long. Germline lookup yields CDR1 SNHLY and CDR2 FYNNEI. V was pared by 3 bases and J by 1 base, with 11 bases between.

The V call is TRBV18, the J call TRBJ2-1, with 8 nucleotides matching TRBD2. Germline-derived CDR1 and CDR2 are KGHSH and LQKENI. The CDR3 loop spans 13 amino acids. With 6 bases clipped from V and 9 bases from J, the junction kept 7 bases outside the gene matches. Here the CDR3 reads CASSPSGSVEQFF. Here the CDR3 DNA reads TGTGCCAGCTCCCCGAGCGGGAGCGTTGAGCAGTTCTTC.

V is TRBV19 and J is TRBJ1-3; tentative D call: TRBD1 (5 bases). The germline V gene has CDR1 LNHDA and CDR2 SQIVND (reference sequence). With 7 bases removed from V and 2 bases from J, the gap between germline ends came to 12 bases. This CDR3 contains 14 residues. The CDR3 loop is CASTFGAPGNTIYF. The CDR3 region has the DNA TGTGCCAGTACCTTCGGGGCACCTGGAAACACCATATATTTT.

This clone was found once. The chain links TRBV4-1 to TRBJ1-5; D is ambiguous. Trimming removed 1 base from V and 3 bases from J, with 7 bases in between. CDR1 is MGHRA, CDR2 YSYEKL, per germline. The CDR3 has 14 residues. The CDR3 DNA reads TGCGCCAGCAGCCAAGTAGGACTCAATCAGCCCCAGCATTTT. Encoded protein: CASSQVGLNQPQHF.

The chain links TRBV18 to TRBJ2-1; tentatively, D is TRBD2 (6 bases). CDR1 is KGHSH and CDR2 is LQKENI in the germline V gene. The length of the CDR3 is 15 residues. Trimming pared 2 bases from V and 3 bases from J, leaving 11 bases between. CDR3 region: CASSPNLGLYNEQFF. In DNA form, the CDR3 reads TGTGCCAGCTCACCAAACTTGGGACTCTACAATGAGCAGTTCTTC.

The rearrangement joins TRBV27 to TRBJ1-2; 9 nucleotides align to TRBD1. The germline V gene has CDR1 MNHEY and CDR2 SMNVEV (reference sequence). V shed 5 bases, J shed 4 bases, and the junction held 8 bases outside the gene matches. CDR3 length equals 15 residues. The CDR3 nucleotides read TGTGCCAGCAGTAACTCCGGGACAGGGTCCTATGGCTACACCTTC. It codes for CASSNSGTGSYGYTF.

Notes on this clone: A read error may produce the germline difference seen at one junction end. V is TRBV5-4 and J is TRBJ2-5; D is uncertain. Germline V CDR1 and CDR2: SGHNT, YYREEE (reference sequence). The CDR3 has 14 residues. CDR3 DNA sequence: TGTGCCAGCAGCACCGACACCCACCAAGCGACCCAGTACTTC. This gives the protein CASSTDTHQATQYF.